This T cell receptor beta chain was found in a study of blood T cell repertoires in COVID-19. Sequencing used immunoSEQ multiplex PCR; TCRdb keeps in-frame clones, though not all of them. The sample lists about 480,000 clones, around 89% occurring once. This CDR3 contains 11 residues. CDR1 and CDR2 from the germline V gene are SNHLY and FYNNEI. V was trimmed by 8 bases and J by 7 bases, leaving 11 bases between them. The TCR was taken from a woman in her forties or fifties with COVID-19, enrolled during active disease. This chain links TRBV2 with TRBJ1-1; D remains ambiguous. Sequences were obtained from peripheral blood. CDR3 DNA: TGTGCCAGCGGACGGGGTTTTGAAGCTTTCTTT. It is translated as CASGRGFEAFF.